This entry features one T cell receptor beta chain sequence. Its cognate antigen is unknown. The sample comes from a study of Graves' ophthalmopathy and Graves' hyperthyroidism. Study-level findings and limits: Most thyroid clonotypes expanded beyond 0.001 frequency were also found in blood.

Moderate-to-severe activity, CAS ≥3, NOSPECS ≥4 and a duration under 3 months were seen in donors with ophthalmopathy. Fresh peripheral blood (approximately 10 ml) yielded the PBMCs. The sequenced template was RNA, covering the TCR beta CDR3 region. The library came from an HTBI-primed first-round RT-PCR and a second-round multiplex PCR. From the multiplex PCR reads, TCRdb called clonotypes with MiXCR, one entry per CDR3 protein. The sample has approximately 700,000 distinct CDR3 sequences, 35% to 50% seen once; the top ten hold 44%. The V gene's germline CDR1 is SQVTM and CDR2 ANQGSEA. With 6 bases removed from V and 8 bases from J, the gap between germline ends came to 12 bases. The CDR3 has 11 residues.

The receptor was isolated from an adult man with Graves' ophthalmopathy. Sequencing input: peripheral blood. The chain uses TRBV29-1 and TRBJ2-3; D may be TRBD1 (6 bases). CDR3 bases: TGCAGCGTGAACACCAGGGGTACGCAGTATTTT. The encoded protein is CSVNTRGTQYF.